A selection of T cell receptor beta chains follows, all from one sample in a study of molecular identifiers for immune sequencing clone quantification. TCRdb processed the PCR reads anew with MiXCR; each CDR3 protein has one entry. The table lists about 640,000 distinct CDR3 sequences, nearly 20% of them singletons. Sequencing used naive CD8+ T cells from blood, with Jurkat cell RNA spiked in. These receptors all come from a human donor in good health. Some libraries in this study had Jurkat cell RNA spiked in. Each CDR3 is given with its conserved first and last residue. A D gene is named only where the DNA matches it firmly. Size is omitted from some rows. Given values are once, few, many or a class for expanded clones.

>TRBV10-2|TRBD1|few|TRBJ2-7
TGCGCCAGTATGGGACAGTCCAGCTACGAGCAGTACTTC
CASMGQSSYEQYF
>TRBV7-6|TRBD1|few|TRBJ2-1
TGTGCCAGCAGCTTAGGGAGGACAGGGTCCTACAATGAGCAGTTCTTC
CASSLGRTGSYNEQFF
>TRBV13|NA|many|TRBJ2-6
TGTGCCAGCAGCTCCAGACAGCCCTCTGGGGCCAACGTCCTGACTTTC
CASSSRQPSGANVLTF
>TRBV30|NA|many|TRBJ2-6
TGTGCCTGGAGTGTACAAGAGCCCGTCCTGACTTTC
CAWSVQEPVLTF
>TRBV13|TRBD1|many|TRBJ2-7
TGTGCCAGCAGCTTAGGCAGGGGGCTAGGCTCCTACGAGCAGTACTTC
CASSLGRGLGSYEQYF
>TRBV4-3|TRBD2|NA|TRBJ2-7
TGCGCCAGCAGCTCCAGAGCGGGGATCTCCTACGAGCAGTACTTC
CASSSRAGISYEQYF
>TRBV4-3|NA|many|TRBJ1-1
TGCGCCAGCAGCCAAGACTCTTTCAGTACCAACACTGAAGCTTTCTTT
CASSQDSFSTNTEAFF
>TRBV6-5|TRBD1|many|TRBJ2-7
TGTGCCAGCAGCCCCGGGACAGGGGGCTCCTACGAGCAGTACTTC
CASSPGTGGSYEQYF
>TRBV7-6|NA|few|TRBJ2-2
TGTGCCAGCACCGACCCCCCGGGACGCGGCACCGGGGAGCTGTTTTTT
CASTDPPGRGTGELFF
>TRBV4-3|NA|many|TRBJ2-7
TGCGCCAGCAGCCCCAGCGTAGGCGGGGGCTTGCACGAGCAGTACTTC
CASSPSVGGGLHEQYF
>TRBV28|TRBD1|many|TRBJ1-5
TGTGCCAGCAGTTTCAGGGGGCGTGGTCAGCCCCAGCATTTT
CASSFRGRGQPQHF
>TRBV5-4|NA|many|TRBJ2-7
TGTGCCAGCAGCTTGTTCACAGACGAGCAGTACTTC
CASSLFTDEQYF
>TRBV2|NA|many|TRBJ2-5
TGTGCCAGCAGGACCGGACTCGAAGAGACCCAGTACTTC
CASRTGLEETQYF
>TRBV5-1|TRBD1|many|TRBJ2-5
TGCGCCAGCAGCTTGACCTTGGGGACAGTCCCCCAAGAGACCCAGTACTTC
CASSLTLGTVPQETQYF
>TRBV9|TRBD1|few|TRBJ2-7
TGTGCCAGCAGCCCTCAGGACAGGGACTACGAGCAGTACTTC
CASSPQDRDYEQYF
>TRBV7-6|NA|NA|TRBJ2-2
TGTGCCAGCAGCTTAGTGGCTAGCCACGGGGGGCTGTTTTTT
CASSLVASHGGLFF
>TRBV27|NA|many|TRBJ2-5
TGTGCCAGCAGTTTTTATCCACTGAGGCAAGAGACCCAGTACTTC
CASSFYPLRQETQYF
>TRBV6-2/TRBV6-3|TRBD1|many|TRBJ1-6
TGTGCCAGCAGTCCTACCGGACAGGCGTTTTCACCCCTCCACTTT
CASSPTGQAFSPLHF
>TRBV19|TRBD2|many|TRBJ2-3
TGTGCCAGTAGGCCCGGGACTAGAGGCACAGATACGCAGTATTTT
CASRPGTRGTDTQYF
>TRBV30|NA|NA|TRBJ2-7
TGTGCCTGGACAGACTCCTACGAGCAGTACTTC
CAWTDSYEQYF
>TRBV7-9|NA|many|TRBJ1-4
TGTGCCAGCAGCCAGGACCTCATGCGGGAAAAACTGTTTTTT
CASSQDLMREKLFF
>TRBV7-9|NA|many|TRBJ2-7
TGTGCCAGCAGTTTAATCCCCAGGGAGAACTACGAGCAGTACTTC
CASSLIPRENYEQYF